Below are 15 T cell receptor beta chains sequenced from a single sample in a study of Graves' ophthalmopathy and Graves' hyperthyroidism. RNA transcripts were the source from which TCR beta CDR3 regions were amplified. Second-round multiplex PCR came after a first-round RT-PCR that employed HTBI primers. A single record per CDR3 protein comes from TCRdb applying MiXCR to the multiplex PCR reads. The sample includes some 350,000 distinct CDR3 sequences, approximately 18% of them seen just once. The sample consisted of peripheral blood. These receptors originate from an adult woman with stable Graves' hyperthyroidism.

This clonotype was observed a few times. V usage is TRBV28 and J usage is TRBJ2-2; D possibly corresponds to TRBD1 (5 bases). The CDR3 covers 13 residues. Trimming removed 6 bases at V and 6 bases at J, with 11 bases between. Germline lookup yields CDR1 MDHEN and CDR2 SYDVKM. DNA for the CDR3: TGTGCCAGCAGACCTTCCAGGGCCGGGGAGCTGTTTTTT. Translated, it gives CASRPSRAGELFF.

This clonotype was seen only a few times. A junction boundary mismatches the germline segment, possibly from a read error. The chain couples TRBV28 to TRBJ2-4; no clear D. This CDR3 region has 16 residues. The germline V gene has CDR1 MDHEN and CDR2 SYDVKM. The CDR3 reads CASSLSWRLAKNIKYF. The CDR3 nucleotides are TGTGCCAGCAGTTTATCGTGGAGATTAGCCAAAAACATTAAGTACTTC.

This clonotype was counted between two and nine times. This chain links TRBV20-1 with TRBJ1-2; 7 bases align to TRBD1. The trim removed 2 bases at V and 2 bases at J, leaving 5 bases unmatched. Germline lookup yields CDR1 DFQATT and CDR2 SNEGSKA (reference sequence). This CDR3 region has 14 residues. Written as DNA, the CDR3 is TGCAGTGCTAGATCCCGGGGACAGAACTATGGCTACACCTTC. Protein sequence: CSARSRGQNYGYTF.

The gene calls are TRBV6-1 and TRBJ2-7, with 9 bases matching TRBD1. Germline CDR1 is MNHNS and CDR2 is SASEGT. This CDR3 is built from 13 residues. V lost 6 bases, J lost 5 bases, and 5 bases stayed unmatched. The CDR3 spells CASRKDRGHEQYF. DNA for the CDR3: TGTGCCAGCAGGAAGGACAGGGGCCACGAGCAGTACTTC.

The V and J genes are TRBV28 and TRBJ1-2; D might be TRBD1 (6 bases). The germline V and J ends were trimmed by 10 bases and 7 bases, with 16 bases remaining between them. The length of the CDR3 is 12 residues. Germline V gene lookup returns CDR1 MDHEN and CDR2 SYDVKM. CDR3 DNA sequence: TGTGCCATCCCGGACAGCTATGGTGGCTACACCTTC. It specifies CAIPDSYGGYTF.

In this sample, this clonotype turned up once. As DNA, the CDR3 is TGTGCCAGCAGTTACTCGTCAGGGTCTGACTATGGCTACACCTTC. Its translation: CASSYSSGSDYGYTF. This chain links TRBV6-5 with TRBJ1-2; a weak D match, TRBD1 (5 bases). The CDR3 has 15 residues. V was clipped by 0 bases and J by 3 bases, with 11 bases between them. CDR1 and CDR2 from the germline V gene are MNHEY and SVGAGI.

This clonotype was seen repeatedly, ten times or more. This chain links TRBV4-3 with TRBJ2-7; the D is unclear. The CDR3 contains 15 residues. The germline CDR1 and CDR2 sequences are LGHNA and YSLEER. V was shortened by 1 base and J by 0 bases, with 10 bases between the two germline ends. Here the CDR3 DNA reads TGCGCCAGCAGCCAAGGCCAGGAGAGCTCCTACGAGCAGTACTTC. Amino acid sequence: CASSQGQESSYEQYF.

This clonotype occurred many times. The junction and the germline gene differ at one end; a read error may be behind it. The CDR3 spells CASSLPAGGEDW. In DNA form, the CDR3 reads TGTGCCAGCAGCTTACCGGCCGGAGGGGAGGACTGG. The genes are TRBV11-2 and TRBJ1-1; tentative D call: TRBD1 (5 bases). The germline V gene encodes CDR1 SGHAT and CDR2 FQNNGV. The CDR3 is made up of 12 amino acids.

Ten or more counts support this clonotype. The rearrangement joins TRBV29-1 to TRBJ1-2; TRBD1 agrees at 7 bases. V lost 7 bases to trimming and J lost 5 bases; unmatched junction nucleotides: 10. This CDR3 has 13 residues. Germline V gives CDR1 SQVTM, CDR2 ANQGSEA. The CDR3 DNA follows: TGCAGCGCAGGGACAGAACTTTGGTATGGCTACACCTTC. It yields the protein CSAGTELWYGYTF. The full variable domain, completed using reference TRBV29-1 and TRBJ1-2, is SAVISQKPSRDICQRGTSLTIQCQVDSQVTMMFWYRQQPGQSLTLIATANQGSEATYESGFVIDKFPISRPNLTFSTLTVSNMSPEDSSIYLCSAGTELWYGYTFGSGTRLTVV.

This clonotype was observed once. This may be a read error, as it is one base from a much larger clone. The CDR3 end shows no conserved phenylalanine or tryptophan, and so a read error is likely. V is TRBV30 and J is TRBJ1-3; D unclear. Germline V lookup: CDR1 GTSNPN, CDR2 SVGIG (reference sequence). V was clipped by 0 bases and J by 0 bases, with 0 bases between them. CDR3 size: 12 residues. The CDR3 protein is CAWSVSGNTIYV. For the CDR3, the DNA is TGTGCCTGGAGTGTCTCTGGAAACACCATATATGTT.

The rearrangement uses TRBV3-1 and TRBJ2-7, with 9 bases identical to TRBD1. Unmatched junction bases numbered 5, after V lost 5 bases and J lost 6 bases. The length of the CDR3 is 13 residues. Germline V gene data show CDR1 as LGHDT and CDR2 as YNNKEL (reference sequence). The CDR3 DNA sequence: TGTGCCAGCAGCAGGGACAGGGCGGCCGAGCAGTACTTC. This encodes CASSRDRAAEQYF.

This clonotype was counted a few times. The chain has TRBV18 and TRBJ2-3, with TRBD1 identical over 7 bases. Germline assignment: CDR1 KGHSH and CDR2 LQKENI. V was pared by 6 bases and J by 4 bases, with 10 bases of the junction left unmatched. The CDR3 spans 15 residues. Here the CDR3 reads CASSVRTGPADTQYF. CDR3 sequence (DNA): TGTGCCAGCTCTGTTAGGACAGGCCCTGCAGATACGCAGTATTTT. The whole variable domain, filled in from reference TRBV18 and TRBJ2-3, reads NAGVMQNPRHLVRRRGQEARLRCSPMKGHSHVYWYRQLPEEGLKFMVYLQKENIIDESGMPKERFSAEFPKEGPSILRIQQVVRGDSAAYFCASSVRTGPADTQYFGPGTRLTVL.

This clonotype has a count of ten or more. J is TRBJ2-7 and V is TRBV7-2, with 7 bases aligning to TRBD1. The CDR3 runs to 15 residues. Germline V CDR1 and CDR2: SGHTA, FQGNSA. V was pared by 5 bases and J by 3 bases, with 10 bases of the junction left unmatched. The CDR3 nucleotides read TGTGCCAGCAGCGCCCGGGACAGACAGATCTACGAGCAGTACTTC. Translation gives CASSARDRQIYEQYF.

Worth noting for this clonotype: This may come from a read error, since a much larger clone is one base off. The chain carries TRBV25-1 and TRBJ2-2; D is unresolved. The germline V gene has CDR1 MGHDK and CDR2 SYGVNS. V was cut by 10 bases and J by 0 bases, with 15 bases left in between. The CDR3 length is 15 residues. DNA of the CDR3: TGTGCCACCCAGGAGAAGGTTGCGAACACCGGGGAGCTGTTTTTT. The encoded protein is CATQEKVANTGELFF. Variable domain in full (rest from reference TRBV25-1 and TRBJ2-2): EADIYQTPRYLVIGTGKKITLECSQTMGHDKMYWYQQDPGMELHLIHYSYGVNSTEKGDLSSESTVSRIRTEHFPLTLESARPSHTSQYLCATQEKVANTGELFFGEGSRLTVL.

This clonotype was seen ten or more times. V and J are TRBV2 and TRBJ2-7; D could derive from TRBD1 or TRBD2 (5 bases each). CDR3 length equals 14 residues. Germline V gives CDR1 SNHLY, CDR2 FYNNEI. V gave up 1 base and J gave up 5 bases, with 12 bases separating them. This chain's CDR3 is CASSEGFRDHEQYF. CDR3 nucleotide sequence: TGTGCCAGCAGTGAAGGTTTCAGGGACCACGAGCAGTACTTC.